Below are 5 T cell receptor beta chains sequenced from a single sample in a study of T cells in Graves' hyperthyroidism and ophthalmopathy. RNA transcripts gave rise to amplified TCR beta CDR3 regions. A first-round RT-PCR of the TCR CDR3 used the HTBI primer set. Via MiXCR, TCRdb re-called the multiplex PCR reads, giving one row per CDR3 protein. The sample carries more than 500,000 distinct CDR3 sequences, 16% recorded once. Sequencing input: blood. These receptors originate from a woman aged 25 to 45 with Graves' ophthalmopathy.

The chain couples TRBV7-2 to TRBJ2-3; D possibly uses TRBD1 or TRBD2 (5 bases each). The CDR3 contains 14 residues. V lost 5 bases, J lost 4 bases, and 13 bases lay in between. The germline V gene has CDR1 SGHTA and CDR2 FQGNSA. The chain's CDR3 is CASSPGPASDTQYF. Written as DNA, the CDR3 is TGTGCCAGCAGCCCGGGACCCGCGTCAGATACGCAGTATTTT.

Worth noting for this clonotype: A single base separates this from a much larger clone, so it may be a read error. This chain connects TRBV3-1 to TRBJ2-5; no reliable D call. Germline V gives CDR1 LGHDT, CDR2 YNNKEL (reference sequence). The V and J ends lost 4 bases and 5 bases respectively, with 11 bases between them. The CDR3 is 13 residues long. Written as DNA, the CDR3 is TGTGCCAGCAGCCTGTTAGACGGGGAGACCCAGTACTTC. It encodes CASSLLDGETQYF.

This clonotype was seen a few times. The V and J genes are TRBV12-3 or TRBV12-4 and TRBJ2-6; D might be TRBD1 (6 bases). The CDR3 length is 15 residues. The germline V and J ends were trimmed by 4 bases and 4 bases, with 11 bases remaining between them. The CDR3: CASSWQGPGANVLTF. CDR3 in DNA: TGTGCCAGCAGTTGGCAGGGGCCAGGGGCCAACGTCCTGACTTTC.

The V and J genes are TRBV29-1 and TRBJ2-1; D is possibly TRBD1 or TRBD2 (5 bases each). The V and J ends lost 1 base and 10 bases respectively, with 14 bases between them. There are 13 residues in the CDR3. Germline-derived CDR1 and CDR2 are SQVTM and ANQGSEA. CDR3 amino acids: CSVEGGIRGEQFF. CDR3 bases: TGCAGCGTTGAAGGGGGGATCCGGGGCGAGCAGTTCTTC.

The V gene is TRBV29-1, the J gene TRBJ2-7; the D is unclear. Germline V gene sequence: CDR1 SQVTM, CDR2 ANQGSEA. The CDR3 spans 13 residues. V was cut by 7 bases and J by 1 base, with 14 bases left in between. The CDR3 DNA is TGCAGCGCTACCTTTGATAGTTCCTACGAGCAGTACTTC. Its protein is CSATFDSSYEQYF.